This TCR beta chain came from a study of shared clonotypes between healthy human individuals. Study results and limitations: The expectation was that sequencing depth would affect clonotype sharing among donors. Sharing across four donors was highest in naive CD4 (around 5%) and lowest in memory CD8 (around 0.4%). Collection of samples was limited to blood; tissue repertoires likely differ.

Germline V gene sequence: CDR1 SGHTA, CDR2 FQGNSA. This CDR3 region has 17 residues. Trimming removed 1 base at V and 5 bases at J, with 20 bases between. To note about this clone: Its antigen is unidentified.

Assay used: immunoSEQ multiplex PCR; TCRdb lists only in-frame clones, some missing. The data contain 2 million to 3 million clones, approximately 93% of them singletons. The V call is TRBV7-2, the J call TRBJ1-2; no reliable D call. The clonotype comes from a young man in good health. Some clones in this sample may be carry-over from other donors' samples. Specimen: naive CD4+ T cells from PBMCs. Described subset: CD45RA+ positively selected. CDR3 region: CASSLVRVAAPWYGYTF. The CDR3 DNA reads TGTGCCAGCAGCTTAGTCCGTGTCGCGGCCCCGTGGTATGGCTACACCTTC. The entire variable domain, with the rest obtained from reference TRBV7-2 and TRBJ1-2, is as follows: GAGVSQSPSNKVTEKGKDVELRCDPISGHTALYWYRQSLGQGLEFLIYFQGNSAPDKSGLPSDRFSAERTGGSVSTLTIQRTQQEDSAVYLCASSLVRVAAPWYGYTFGSGTRLTVV.